This T cell receptor beta chain was sequenced for a study of T-cell memory formation after mild COVID-19. The CDR3 consists of 14 residues. Trimming removed 4 bases from V and 7 bases from J, with 14 bases in between. The germline gives CDR1 MDHEN, CDR2 SYDVKM. Each CDR3 protein is one row after TCRdb ran MiXCR on the 5' RACE reads. The sample has about 150,000 distinct CDR3 sequences, approximately 12% seen once; the top ten hold approximately 3.4%. Ten or more counts support this clonotype. This chain joins TRBV28 and TRBJ2-1, with a possible D match to TRBD2 (5 bases). Sequencing was done on a sample of PBMCs or a T cell subset sorted from them (not recorded which). The receptor was isolated from a man aged 18-30 years who had mild COVID-19 (a few samples of this study predate the infection). Cell type and time point are not known. CDR3 coding DNA: TGTGCCAGCAGTTCAGGATTCTCGGGGAATGAGCAGTTCTTC. As protein: CASSSGFSGNEQFF. Drawing the rest from reference TRBV28 and TRBJ2-1, the complete variable domain is DVKVTQSSRYLVKRTGEKVFLECVQDMDHENMFWYRQDPGLGLRLIYFSYDVKMKEKGDIPEGYSVSREKKERFSLILESASTNQTSMYLCASSSGFSGNEQFFGPGTRLTVL.